The rows below give T cell receptor beta chains drawn from one sample of a study of blood T cell repertoires in COVID-19. The table came from immunoSEQ multiplex PCR; TCRdb's copy has only in-frame clones and leaves some out. The sample consists of approximately 320,000 clones, under 95% of them appearing once. Sequenced: PBMCs or T cells enriched from blood (not recorded which). These receptors were obtained from a man between 60 and 75 years old who had recovered from COVID-19. CDR3s include the opening cysteine and the closing phenylalanine or tryptophan. A D gene is named only where the DNA matches it firmly. Rows may omit the clone size; those that give it use once, few, many or a size class.

j_call v_call d_call clone_size cdr3_aa cdr3_nt
TRBJ1-2 TRBV18 - - CASSPTELYGYTF TGTGCCAGCTCACCAACTGAACTCTATGGCTACACCTTC
TRBJ1-2 TRBV19 - - CACRGWEGGYTF TGTGCCTGCCGCGGGTGGGAGGGTGGCTACACCTTC
TRBJ2-7 TRBV19 - - CASSTLGASYEQYF TGTGCCAGTAGTACCCTGGGAGCCTCCTACGAGCAGTACTTC
TRBJ2-1 TRBV29-1 - - CSGGSGFYDEQFF TGCAGCGGAGGTAGCGGCTTTTACGATGAGCAGTTCTTC
TRBJ1-2 TRBV27 - - CASSQQGNYGYTF TGTGCCAGCAGTCAACAGGGTAACTATGGCTACACCTTC
TRBJ2-1 TRBV10-2 - once CASGDWYNEQFF TGCGCCAGCGGGGACTGGTACAATGAGCAGTTCTTC
TRBJ1-1 TRBV6-5 - - CASSPRRSTEAFF TGTGCCAGCAGTCCCCGGAGATCTACTGAAGCTTTCTTT
TRBJ2-7 TRBV6-6 TRBD2 - CASNAAGGTYEQYF TGTGCCAGCAACGCAGCGGGGGGGACCTACGAGCAGTACTTC
TRBJ2-6 TRBV20-1 - - CSASSSGANVLTF TGCAGTGCTAGTTCTTCTGGGGCCAACGTCCTGACTTTC
TRBJ1-5 TRBV6-5 - - CASSSTARAHQPQHF TGTGCCAGCTCCTCAACGGCCAGGGCCCATCAGCCCCAGCATTTT
TRBJ1-4 TRBV7-9 TRBD1 - CASSQGQGFEKLFF TGTGCCAGCAGCCAGGGACAGGGTTTTGAAAAACTGTTTTTT
TRBJ2-2 TRBV3-1/TRBV3-2 TRBD2 - CASSQERTSGRASGELFF TGTGCCAGCAGCCAAGAAAGGACTAGCGGGAGGGCCTCCGGGGAGCTGTTTTTT
TRBJ2-3 TRBV6-1 TRBD2 - CASSEGLAGTDTQYF TGTGCCAGCAGTGAAGGACTAGCGGGAACAGATACGCAGTATTTT
TRBJ1-2 TRBV28 - few CASRQGHRSYGYTF TGTGCCAGCAGGCAAGGACACCGATCCTATGGCTACACCTTC
TRBJ2-3 TRBV7-3 - - CASSLSQTDTQYF TGTGCCAGCAGCTTATCCCAAACAGATACGCAGTATTTT
TRBJ2-2 TRBV16 TRBD1 - CASSTHRGAGELFF TGTGCCAGCAGCACTCACAGGGGAGCCGGGGAGCTGTTTTTT
TRBJ1-1 TRBV28 - - CASTGGRRNTEAFF TGTGCCAGCACCGGGGGGCGAAGAAACACTGAAGCTTTCTTT
TRBJ2-7 TRBV28 TRBD2 - CASTSPGLDSGSSYEQYF TGTGCCAGCACCTCCCCGGGTCTCGACAGCGGGAGCTCCTACGAGCAGTACTTC
TRBJ1-5 TRBV5-6 - - CASSLASEAQPQHF TGTGCCAGCAGCTTGGCCAGCGAGGCTCAGCCCCAGCATTTT
TRBJ1-1 TRBV9 TRBD1 once CASSVTGGPTEAFF TGTGCCAGCAGCGTAACAGGGGGCCCGACTGAAGCTTTCTTT